This TCR beta chain emerged from a study of graft-versus-host responses after intestinal transplantation. Findings and caveats of the study: Across patients carrying graft-donor T cell macrochimerism, allografts held high graft-versus-host to host-versus-graft clonal ratios. Recipient marrow harbored GvH clones, some of which surfaced first in ileum or blood. Peak levels of circulating GvH clones tracked with early post-transplant HvG declines.

Measured with immunoSEQ multiplex PCR; TCRdb has only the in-frame clones, and not every one. Among some 110,000 clones listed, just under 95% were seen once. Deletions cut 5 bases from V and 0 bases from J, with 20 bases between. The V gene's germline CDR1 is LNHDA and CDR2 SQIVND (reference sequence). The CDR3 has 17 residues. To note about this clone: The antigen is not known.

The TCR sequence derives from a human donor who was the organ donor for an intestinal transplant. This sample comprised unstimulated CD8+ T cells sorted from spleen or lymph node cells, obtained before transplant. V is TRBV19 and J is TRBJ2-7; tentatively, D is TRBD1 (5 bases). The CDR3 sequence is CASSPQGLLQGSYEQYF. CDR3 sequence (DNA): TGTGCCAGTAGTCCCCAAGGTCTTTTGCAGGGCTCCTACGAGCAGTACTTC.